The 6 T cell receptor beta chains below were found in one sample sequenced in a study of vaccination effects on CD4 cells after COVID-19. Clones were read by immunoSEQ multiplex PCR, and TCRdb kept only the in-frame ones, dropping some. This table has about 43,000 clones, about 80% appearing once. No antigens are known for them. ViraFEST used viral peptide pools to expand antigen-specific CD4+ T cells before sequencing. An approximately 10-day culture period preceded the isolation of CD4+ T cells. The study found no prior SARS-CoV-2 infection in the vaccine recipients, who tested negative for nucleocapsid antibodies. This material consisted of CD4+ T cells from PBMCs cultured with SARS-CoV-2 spike peptides, taken before COVID-19 vaccination. Every receptor here comes from a human donor who received a COVID-19 vaccine.

This clone was seen just once. The CDR3 loop reads CASSEQGSGNQPQHF. CDR3 nucleotides: TGTGCCAGCAGCGAACAGGGTAGTGGGAATCAGCCCCAGCATTTT. The chain has TRBV6-2 or TRBV6-3 and TRBJ1-5; a weak D match, TRBD1 (6 bases). Trimming removed 6 bases from V and 4 bases from J, with 16 bases in between. This CDR3 spans 15 amino acids. CDR1 and CDR2 from the germline V gene are MNHEY and SVGEGT.

The chain couples TRBV6-1 to TRBJ1-2; the match to TRBD1 covers 8 bases. The CDR3 length is 14 residues. Germline CDR1 and CDR2: MNHNS and SASEGT. The trim removed 3 bases at V and 8 bases at J, leaving 8 bases unmatched. CDR3 in DNA: TGTGCCAGCAGTGAGGGGCTACAGGGGGACGGCTACACCTTC. It translates to CASSEGLQGDGYTF.

This rearrangement joins TRBV10-3 to TRBJ1-6; perhaps TRBD1 as D (6 bases). Germline V CDR1 and CDR2: ENHRY, SYGVKD. CDR3 size: 13 residues. Trimming removed 7 bases from V and 8 bases from J, with 12 bases in between. CDR3 region: CAIMGGPDSPLHF. DNA for the CDR3: TGTGCCATCATGGGGGGGCCAGATTCACCCCTCCACTTT.

The rearrangement joins TRBV10-3 to TRBJ2-6; 7 bases are shared with TRBD1. There are 18 residues in the CDR3. V shed 4 bases, J shed 0 bases, and the junction held 9 bases outside the gene matches. Germline CDR1 and CDR2: ENHRY and SYGVKD. The DNA for the CDR3 is TGTGCCATCAGTGCCCAACAGGGGCTCACCTCTGGGGCCAACGTCCTGACTTTC. It is translated as CAISAQQGLTSGANVLTF.

The gene calls are TRBV19 and TRBJ1-6; 11 bases are a match to TRBD1. Unmatched junction bases numbered 10, after V lost 9 bases and J lost 6 bases. The CDR3 runs to 16 residues. CDR1 is LNHDA, CDR2 SQIVND, per germline (reference sequence). This CDR3 is CASRDRGTVSNSPLHF. DNA of the CDR3: TGTGCCAGCCGGGACAGGGGGACTGTGTCTAATTCACCCCTCCACTTT.

This sequence joins TRBV18 and TRBJ2-5, with 7 nucleotides matching TRBD1. With 3 bases clipped from V and 4 bases from J, the junction kept 8 bases outside the gene matches. Germline CDR1 and CDR2: KGHSH and LQKENI. This CDR3 has 15 amino acids. This CDR3 is CASSPLQGGGETQYF. The CDR3 DNA reads TGTGCCAGCTCACCGCTTCAAGGGGGCGGAGAGACCCAGTACTTC.